This T cell receptor beta chain is from a study of early T cells in non-severe SARS-CoV-2 infection. Turning to the study itself: Bulk RNA isolated from unsorted whole blood underwent sequencing; chains were not paired. Study-level points and caveats: Anti-spike CD8 responses were favored in VDJdb matching, and private and CD4 specificities were missed.

Unique molecular identifiers were attached to individual cDNA molecules. Via MiXCR, TCRdb re-called the 5' RACE reads, giving one row per CDR3 protein. The data hold approximately 76,000 distinct CDR3 sequences, with over 10% observed a single time. The CDR3 is 22 amino acids. CDR1 is DFQATT and CDR2 is SNEGSKA in the germline V gene (reference sequence). V was pared by 0 bases and J by 9 bases, with 42 bases between. This clonotype has at least ten counts. Its antigen is unidentified. The chain employs TRBV20-1 and TRBJ2-7; TRBD1 is a possible D gene (6 bases). This TCR was sampled from an adult who was a healthcare worker with PCR-confirmed SARS-CoV-2 infection or an uninfected control (not recorded which). Sequenced material: whole blood. The CDR3 DNA sequence: TGCAGTGCTAGAGATCGCCACCTGAACAGGGATAGGACAGTTGTTGGAAAGGAGCCGCAGTACTTC. This sequence encodes CSARDRHLNRDRTVVGKEPQYF.